This TCR beta chain was sequenced in a study of CD8+ T cells in alopecia areata. cDNA prepared by RNA extraction and subsequent reverse transcription served as the template for sequencing. TCRdb's table, derived via immunoSEQ multiplex PCR, lists solely in-frame clones and lacks some. Of some 180,000 clones listed, around three fifths are singletons. Study observations and caveats: Lesional scalp, especially alopecia totalis/universalis, showed higher clonality than normal scalp.

This clone was detected a few times. Its specificity is unknown. Isolation of CD4+ and CD8+ T cells from PBMCs was achieved by sorting. The trim removed 8 bases at V and 0 bases at J, leaving 9 bases unmatched. CDR1 and CDR2 (germline): SQVTM, ANQGSEA. This CDR3 has 14 residues. The genes are TRBV29-1 and TRBJ1-2, with TRBD1 matching over 7 bases. This clonotype originated in a human donor in good health. Sequencing used CD8+ T cells sorted from blood. CDR3 nucleotide sequence: TGCAGCATTTCGGACAGGACGACTAACTATGGCTACACCTTC. It codes for CSISDRTTNYGYTF.